The following is a T cell receptor (beta chain) sequence with its context. Its antigen is not yet known. There are no base qualities to consult, and no much larger clone falls within one base. This sample is part of a study of blood T cells in healthy people across ages (dated by TCRdb to about 2015). For the wider study: Template switching captured roughly one uniquely barcoded TCR beta cDNA molecule per two T cells in model experiments. For two donors (one aged 18 to 29 and one aged 80 or older), the study analyzed two additional independent replicas of 1 million unique cDNA reads from the same blood draw. The donors were split into four age groups: young (average roughly 15 years), middle-aged (39), aged (around 67) and long-lived (roughly 86). The study measured age-related changes in TCR beta repertoire diversity using deep sequencing normalized with unique cDNA molecular identifiers. To avoid experimental bias, donors of different ages were randomly spread across the sequencing lanes. The paper as a whole reports these results and caveats: As age increased, observed TCR beta diversity per million T cells dropped in a roughly linear way, and a significant reduction was already evident by age around 41. Donor CMV infection status was unknown, potentially confounding age-related changes in expanded clonotypes. Compared with the aged group, the long-lived group had more naive CD4+ T cells, fewer expanded clones and increased TCR diversity, suggesting age selection. Estimates of total diversity from one million sequenced T cells were regarded as lower bounds and underestimates. Since profiling was done on bulk unsorted PBMCs, naive and antigen-experienced compartments could not be conclusively compared. A strong correlation was found between observed TCR beta diversity and the percentage of naive T cells measured by flow cytometry.

Receptors were amplified or captured by 5' RACE. Instrument used: Illumina HiSeq 2500. A second PCR of roughly 7 to 12 cycles was run with a J-beta primer mix and a sample-barcoded 5' primer. A template-switch 5' adaptor carrying 12 random nucleotides introduced a unique molecular identifier onto each TCR beta cDNA molecule. Each sample yielded at least 2.5 million CDR3-containing paired-end reads. All of the RNA was converted into first-strand cDNA using the Mint cDNA synthesis kit, with a TRBC-specific oligonucleotide serving as the primer. All cDNA was treated with uracil-DNA glycosylase and then went through a first 18-cycle PCR with the universal primers M1SS and BC2_uni_R. Per the source publication's procedure: Each sample was normalized by randomly selecting 1 million high-quality reads, each carrying a distinct molecular identifier. Instead of being binned into consensus sequences, reads that shared molecular identifiers were thrown out. CDR3 identification, clonotype clustering and error correction used MiTCR with a Q25 quality threshold and the strictest error-elimination algorithm. A nonparametric unseen species model with Euler transformation was used to estimate lower-bound total TCR beta diversity. Starting from the raw public reads, TCRdb applied fastp trimming at Q25, assembled clones with MiXCR and retained in-frame beta chains. Each entry merges the rows of one CDR3 protein and shows their most common DNA and genes. TCRdb, not the authors, supplied the V and J calls. Counted in this sample were hundreds of thousands of distinct CDR3 sequences; about 42% of them appeared once. The ten largest clones capture around 18% of the sample.

Relative to germline, V is missing 5 bases and J is missing 0 bases, with 3 bases of the junction outside any gene match. The CDR3 covers 15 residues, taking in both the cysteine and the phenylalanine. Only the CDR3 region is kept as DNA, spanning 45 bases read in frame from base 1. The germline V gene encodes CDR1 SQVTM and CDR2 ANQGSEA. Systemically healthy Caucasian individuals from Russia, approximately 39 in total and aged roughly 6 to 95 years, were included as donors. Approximately 9.7 milliliters of peripheral blood were drawn from each donor into EDTA-treated Vacutainer tubes. Ficoll-Paque density-gradient centrifugation was used to isolate PBMCs, with at least 7 million obtained per sample. Total RNA, at least 6 micrograms per sample, was extracted from PBMCs with Trizol reagent. For every donor, flow cytometry on a PBMC aliquot measured the percentage of naive CD45RAhigh/CD27high T cells.

The chain is assembled from TRBV29-1 and TRBJ2-1; 11 nucleotides in the junction match TRBD2. The receptor comes from a man at least 80 years old in good health. Material for sequencing was blood. The nucleotide sequence reads as follows: TGCAGCGTTCAAACTAGCGGGGGCTCCTACAATGAGCAGTTCTTC. This is translated as CSVQTSGGSYNEQFF.